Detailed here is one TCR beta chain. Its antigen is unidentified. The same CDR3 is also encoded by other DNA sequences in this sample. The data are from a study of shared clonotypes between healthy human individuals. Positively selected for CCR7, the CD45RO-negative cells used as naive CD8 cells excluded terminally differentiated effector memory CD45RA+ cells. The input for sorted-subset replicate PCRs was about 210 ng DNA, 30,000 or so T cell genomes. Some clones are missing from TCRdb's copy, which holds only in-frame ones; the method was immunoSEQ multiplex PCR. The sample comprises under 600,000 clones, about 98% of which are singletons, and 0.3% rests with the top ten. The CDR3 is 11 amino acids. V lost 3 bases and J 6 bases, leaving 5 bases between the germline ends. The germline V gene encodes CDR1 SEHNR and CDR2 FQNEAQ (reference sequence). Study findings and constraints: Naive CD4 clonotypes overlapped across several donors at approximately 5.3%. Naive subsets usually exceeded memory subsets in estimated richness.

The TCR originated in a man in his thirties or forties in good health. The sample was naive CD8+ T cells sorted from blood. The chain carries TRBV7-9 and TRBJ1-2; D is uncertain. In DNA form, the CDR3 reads TGTGCCAGCAGCTTGGCAGATGGCTACACCTTC. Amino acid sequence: CASSLADGYTF.